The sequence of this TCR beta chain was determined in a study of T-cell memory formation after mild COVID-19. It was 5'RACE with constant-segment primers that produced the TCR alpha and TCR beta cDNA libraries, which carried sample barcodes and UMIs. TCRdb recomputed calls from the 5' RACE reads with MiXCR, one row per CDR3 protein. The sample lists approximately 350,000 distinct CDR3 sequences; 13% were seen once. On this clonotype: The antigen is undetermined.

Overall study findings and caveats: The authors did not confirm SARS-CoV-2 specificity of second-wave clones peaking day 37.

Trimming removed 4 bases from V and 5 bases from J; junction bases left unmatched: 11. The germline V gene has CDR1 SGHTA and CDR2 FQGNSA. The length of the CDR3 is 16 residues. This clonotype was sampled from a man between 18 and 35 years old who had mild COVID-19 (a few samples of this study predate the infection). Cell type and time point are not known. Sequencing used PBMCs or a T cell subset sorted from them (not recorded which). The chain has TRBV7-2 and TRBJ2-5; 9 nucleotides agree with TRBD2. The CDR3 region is CASSSRAGGPRETQYF. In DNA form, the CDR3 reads TGTGCCAGCAGCTCCCGAGCGGGGGGCCCTCGGGAGACCCAGTACTTC.